The rows below give T cell receptor beta chains drawn from one sample of a study of siplizumab effects on memory and regulatory T cells. What these receptors recognize is not known. The method was immunoSEQ multiplex PCR; TCRdb's version includes in-frame clones alone and lacks a portion of them. The sample holds approximately 15,000 clones; around 41% are singletons and the top ten take roughly 7.6%. The sample comprised CFSE-low (dividing) CD4+ T cells sorted from an allogeneic mixed lymphocyte reaction. The receptor source for this set is a human donor in good health; the cells came from an allogeneic mixed lymphocyte reaction. Some clones in this sample may be carry-over from other donors' samples. The CDR3 runs from the conserved cysteine through the conserved F or W. Fields, in order: J gene, D gene, clone size, V gene, CDR3 protein, CDR3 DNA. A D gene is named only where the DNA matches it firmly. Rows may omit the clone size; those that give it use once, few, many or a size class.

TRBJ2-7 | TRBD1 | NA | TRBV13 | CASSFNPPGQGVHEQYF | TGTGCCAGCAGCTTTAACCCCCCTGGACAGGGTGTCCACGAGCAGTACTTC
TRBJ1-5 | TRBD1 | NA | TRBV6-5 | CASSYISGGSQPQHF | TGTGCCAGCAGTTACATTTCAGGGGGCAGTCAGCCCCAGCATTTT
TRBJ2-7 | TRBD2 | medium-sized | TRBV10-3 | CATLAGEYEQYF | TGTGCCACCCTAGCGGGAGAGTACGAGCAGTACTTC
TRBJ1-1 | NA | NA | TRBV5-1 | CASSGGAEAFF | TGCGCCAGCAGCGGGGGGGCTGAAGCTTTCTTT
TRBJ2-1 | TRBD1 | few | TRBV7-9 | CASSFSDRSEQFF | TGTGCCAGCAGCTTCTCGGACAGGAGTGAGCAGTTCTTC
TRBJ1-5 | NA | NA | TRBV5-3 | CASSLTTASYQPQHF | TGTGCCAGCAGCTTGACTACAGCGAGTTACCAGCCCCAGCATTTT
TRBJ2-1 | NA | few | TRBV11-1 | CASSRTEGEQFF | TGTGCCAGCAGCCGGACAGAGGGAGAGCAGTTCTTC
TRBJ2-1 | TRBD2 | NA | TRBV2 | CASSSSGSSYNEQFF | TGTGCCAGCAGCTCTAGCGGGAGCTCCTACAATGAGCAGTTCTTC
TRBJ1-1 | TRBD1 | NA | TRBV7-2 | CASSQTGWGPEAFF | TGTGCCAGCAGCCAGACAGGGTGGGGACCTGAAGCTTTCTTT
TRBJ2-5 | TRBD1 | NA | TRBV19 | CASSNPEYGTGGETQYF | TGTGCCAGTAGTAACCCCGAATATGGTACAGGGGGCGAGACCCAGTACTTC
TRBJ2-1 | TRBD2 | NA | TRBV29-1 | CSDYTGTSGYNEQFF | TGCAGCGATTATACCGGGACTAGCGGATACAATGAGCAGTTCTTC
TRBJ2-2 | NA | NA | TRBV7-4 | CASSQDRLAGELFF | TGTGCCAGCAGCCAGGATCGCCTTGCCGGGGAGCTGTTTTTT
TRBJ1-6 | NA | few | TRBV2 | CASCPGKNSPLHF | TGTGCCAGCTGTCCAGGGAAGAATTCACCCCTCCACTTT
TRBJ1-2 | NA | NA | TRBV6-1 | CASTSTGYGYTF | TGTGCCAGCACCTCAACAGGCTATGGCTACACCTTC
TRBJ2-3 | TRBD2 | few | TRBV7-8 | CASILRPGLETDTQYF | TGTGCCAGCATCCTAAGACCGGGACTAGAGACAGATACGCAGTATTTT
TRBJ2-1 | TRBD2 | large | TRBV19 | CASSITLAGGNEQFF | TGTGCCAGTAGTATTACGCTAGCGGGAGGCAATGAGCAGTTCTTC
TRBJ2-3 | TRBD1 | once | TRBV14 | CASSLTGTGVDTQYF | TGTGCCAGCAGCCTCACCGGGACAGGGGTCGATACGCAGTATTTT
TRBJ1-4 | NA | NA | TRBV19 | CASRFTGSGEKLFF | TGTGCCAGTAGGTTTACAGGATCCGGTGAAAAACTGTTTTTT
TRBJ2-3 | NA | NA | TRBV7-7 | CANSVGRTISTDTQYF | TGTGCTAACAGCGTTGGCAGGACAATTAGCACAGATACGCAGTATTTT
TRBJ2-5 | NA | NA | TRBV7-9 | CASSVGQVAGETQYF | TGTGCCAGCAGCGTGGGACAGGTAGCGGGAGAGACCCAGTACTTC
TRBJ1-2 | NA | NA | TRBV6-1 | CASSEALPEVYGYTF | TGTGCCAGCAGTGAAGCGCTTCCGGAGGTCTATGGCTACACCTTC
TRBJ1-2 | TRBD1 | NA | TRBV19 | CASSGLIRDRGPGGYTF | TGTGCCAGTAGTGGCCTAATCCGGGACAGGGGACCAGGTGGCTACACCTTC
TRBJ1-1 | TRBD1 | NA | TRBV28 | CASSFSQGGEAFF | TGTGCCAGCAGTTTCTCGCAGGGGGGTGAAGCTTTCTTT
TRBJ2-3 | TRBD2 | medium-sized | TRBV4-1 | CASSQTLAGNTDTQYF | TGCGCCAGCAGCCAAACCCTAGCGGGGAACACAGATACGCAGTATTTT
TRBJ2-2 | NA | NA | TRBV9 | CASSVDVLNTGELFF | TGTGCCAGCAGCGTAGATGTCTTGAACACCGGGGAGCTGTTTTTT
TRBJ1-5 | TRBD1 | medium-sized | TRBV6-1 | CASGTGVFNQPQHF | TGTGCCAGCGGAACAGGGGTGTTCAATCAGCCCCAGCATTTT
TRBJ2-3 | NA | NA | TRBV2 | CASSAGKKATDTQYF | TGTGCCAGCAGTGCAGGGAAGAAGGCTACAGATACGCAGTATTTT
TRBJ1-5 | NA | few | TRBV6-6 | CASSSLRDQPQHF | TGTGCCAGCAGTTCACTGAGAGATCAGCCCCAGCATTTT
TRBJ2-5 | NA | few | TRBV19 | CASSMGLLYQETQYF | TGTGCCAGTAGTATGGGACTGCTGTACCAAGAGACCCAGTACTTC
TRBJ1-1 | TRBD1 | few | TRBV18 | CASSPKGAGSNTEAFF | TGTGCCAGCTCACCTAAGGGGGCGGGATCGAACACTGAAGCTTTCTTT
TRBJ1-2 | NA | NA | TRBV5-5 | CASSLGQGDYGYTF | TGTGCCAGCAGCTTGGGGCAGGGAGACTATGGCTACACCTTC